One sample yielded the 11 T cell receptor beta chains listed below, sequenced in a study of blood T cell repertoires in COVID-19. TCRdb keeps only in-frame clones here, not all; method: immunoSEQ multiplex PCR. The top ten hold roughly a fifth of the sample, which has 15,000 to 20,000 clones, roughly 82% seen once. Source material: peripheral blood. These receptors were collected from a man older than 75 with active COVID-19.

V and J are TRBV6-2 or TRBV6-3 and TRBJ2-7, with TRBD1 matching over 8 bases. Germline V gives CDR1 MNHEY, CDR2 SVGEGT. The junction had 9 bases not matched to a gene; V was cut back by 5 bases and J by 3 bases. CDR3 length equals 15 residues. As DNA, the CDR3 is TGTGCCAGCAGTGCCCGGACAGGGCGAAACTACGAGCAGTACTTC. It translates to CASSARTGRNYEQYF.

The chain carries TRBV5-1 and TRBJ2-3; D perhaps matches TRBD1 (8 bases). The germline CDR1 and CDR2 sequences are SGHRS and YFSETQ. The CDR3 spans 17 residues. V lost 4 bases, J lost 6 bases, and 24 bases lay in between. DNA of the CDR3: TGCGCCAGCAGCCTCGGGACAGGCGGCGGGAGTATGGATACGCAGTATTTT. This sequence encodes CASSLGTGGGSMDTQYF.

This sequence joins TRBV28 and TRBJ2-7, with 8 bases aligning to TRBD1. The CDR3 is made up of 16 amino acids. Unmatched junction bases numbered 13, after V lost 2 bases and J lost 7 bases. Germline V gives CDR1 MDHEN, CDR2 SYDVKM. The CDR3 coding sequence is TGTGCCAGCAGTTTAGGGGGCAGGGGGCCTGTGCGAGAGCAGTACTTC. This sequence encodes CASSLGGRGPVREQYF. Complete variable domain (other parts from reference TRBV28 and TRBJ2-7): DVKVTQSSRYLVKRTGEKVFLECVQDMDHENMFWYRQDPGLGLRLIYFSYDVKMKEKGDIPEGYSVSREKKERFSLILESASTNQTSMYLCASSLGGRGPVREQYFGPGTRLTVT.

This rearrangement joins TRBV7-2 to TRBJ2-7; D perhaps matches TRBD2 (7 bases). CDR1 and CDR2 from the germline V gene are SGHTA and FQGNSA. V gave up 5 bases and J gave up 0 bases, with 14 bases separating them. The CDR3 is 15 amino acids. CDR3 sequence: CASSLEGGGSYEQYF. The CDR3 DNA reads as TGTGCCAGCAGCCTCGAGGGGGGGGGCTCCTACGAGCAGTACTTC.

V is TRBV5-1 and J is TRBJ2-1, with TRBD2 identical over 7 bases. Germline CDR1 is SGHRS and CDR2 is YFSETQ. The J segment lost 0 bases and the V segment lost 4 bases, leaving 7 bases of the junction unmatched. The CDR3 extends over 16 amino acids. The DNA for the CDR3 is TGCGCCAGCAGCGCACTCGCGGGAGCCTCCTACAATGAGCAGTTCTTC. Amino acid sequence: CASSALAGASYNEQFF. Variable domain in full (rest from reference TRBV5-1 and TRBJ2-1): KAGVTQTPRYLIKTRGQQVTLSCSPISGHRSVSWYQQTPGQGLQFLFEYFSETQRNKGNFPGRFSGRQFSNSRSEMNVSTLELGDSALYLCASSALAGASYNEQFFGPGTRLTVL.

This clone was detected once. The chain combines TRBV10-2 with TRBJ2-7; 9 nucleotides line up with TRBD2. Trimming at V came to 6 bases and at J to 2 bases, leaving 5 bases not matched to a gene. The CDR3 contains 14 residues. Germline V gene lookup returns CDR1 WSHSY and CDR2 SAAADI. This chain's CDR3 is CASRLLAGAYEQYF. CDR3 DNA sequence: TGCGCCAGCAGACTCTTAGCGGGAGCCTACGAGCAGTACTTC.

This chain uses TRBV24-1 with TRBJ2-1; D is unresolved. This CDR3 comprises 15 residues. Germline CDR1 KGHDR, CDR2 SFDVKD. The ends were cut back, 6 bases at V and 1 base at J, with 12 bases in the middle. This CDR3 is CATSQLEPSYNEQFF. CDR3 coding DNA: TGTGCCACCAGTCAGCTAGAGCCTTCCTACAATGAGCAGTTCTTC.

This clone was observed a handful of times. The rearrangement uses TRBV7-9 and TRBJ2-1, with D unresolved. The CDR3 extends over 15 amino acids. The V end lost 4 bases, the J end lost 2 bases, and 12 bases lay between the germline ends. Germline CDR1 SEHNR, CDR2 FQNEAQ (reference sequence). CDR3 DNA: TGTGCCAGCAGCTCCCGAGCAATCCCCTACAATGAGCAGTTCTTC. It is translated as CASSSRAIPYNEQFF.

This chain links TRBV11-2 with TRBJ2-6, with D perhaps matching TRBD1 (5 bases). The V end was cut by 7 bases, the J end by 0 bases, with 13 bases between. The CDR3 spans 16 residues. The germline CDR1 and CDR2 sequences are SGHAT and FQNNGV. The CDR3 protein is CASTYGALSGANVLTF. The CDR3 DNA follows: TGTGCCAGCACCTATGGGGCCCTCTCTGGGGCCAACGTCCTGACTTTC.

This sequence joins TRBV5-4 and TRBJ2-3, with a weak D call TRBD2 (7 bases). Germline V lookup: CDR1 SGHNT, CDR2 YYREEE (reference sequence). The CDR3 loop spans 15 amino acids. Trimming stripped 2 bases from V and 8 bases from J, with 18 bases between. CDR3 sequence reads: CASSLGGTGGGTQYF. The CDR3 coding sequence is TGTGCCAGCAGCTTAGGGGGTACGGGGGGCGGTACGCAGTATTTT.

The V call is TRBV12-3 or TRBV12-4, the J call TRBJ2-7; D remains ambiguous. The CDR3 runs to 13 residues. Trimming pared 6 bases from V and 4 bases from J, leaving 13 bases between. The CDR3 protein is CASSLGEWYEQYF. Here the CDR3 DNA reads TGTGCCAGCAGCCTAGGAGAGTGGTACGAGCAGTACTTC.